Included here is one T cell receptor beta chain sequence, with context. Its antigen is still unknown. This CDR3 spans 17 amino acids. CDR1 and CDR2 (germline): LGHDT, YNNKEL (reference sequence). This entry belongs to a study of CXCR3-negative and CXCR3-positive naive CD8 T cells. All TRB cDNA libraries came from 5' RACE performed with UMI labels. TCRdb reanalyzed the 5' RACE reads, giving one entry per CDR3 protein sequence and no DNA. The sample has approximately 41,000 distinct CDR3 sequences. Study-wide findings and caveats: In both naive subsets diversity was comparably high, whereas memory CD8+ cells showed much lower diversity. With CXCR3 expression partially decreased after cryopreservation, most assays relied on fresh PBMCs. Naive CXCR3-negative and CXCR3-positive cells had similar TRBV-TRBJ usage; memory differed.

This TCR derives from a human donor in good health. Some clones in this sample may be carry-over from other donors' samples. The rearrangement uses TRBV3-1 and TRBJ1-6; as DNA is missing, the TRBD1 call by TCRdb cannot be tested. The sequenced material came from memory CD8+ T cells from blood. The chain's CDR3 is CASRGHWHGANNSPLHF. Complete variable domain (other parts from reference TRBV3-1 and TRBJ1-6): DTAVSQTPKYLVTQMGNDKSIKCEQNLGHDTMYWYKQDSKKFLKIMFSYNNKELIINETVPNRFSPKSPDKAHLNLHINSLELGDSAVYFCASRGHWHGANNSPLHFGNGTRLTVT.